Listed here is a single T cell receptor (beta chain). The antigen is not known. The germline V gene has CDR1 PRHDT and CDR2 FYEKMQ (reference sequence). The CDR3 consists of 14 residues. V lost 3 bases to trimming and J lost 6 bases; unmatched junction nucleotides: 7. The sample belongs to a study of T cell clonotyping in hematopoietic cell transplantation. The wider study: Pretransplant recipient samples were taken after cytoreduction. Overall study results and limits: At the given depth, recipient repertoires were over 95% de novo clonotypes. After transplant, recipient diversity fell while pathologically expanded clonotypes grew through day 180.

Clones were sequenced by immunoSEQ multiplex PCR, and TCRdb holds only the in-frame ones, with some missing. The table records roughly 30,000 clones, approximately 80% of them present only once. Time point in this sample: recipient sample about 28 days before transplant, after cytoreduction. The specimen comprised peripheral blood mononuclear cells, sampled before stem cell transplant. This TCR was recovered from a woman in her thirties with chronic myeloid leukemia. Some clones in this sample may be carry-over from other donors' samples. The rearrangement uses TRBV13 and TRBJ1-1; 7 bases agree with TRBD1. The CDR3 bases are TGTGCCAGCAGCTTTTGGAGGGGGCGATCTGAAGCTTTCTTT. This gives the protein CASSFWRGRSEAFF.